This T cell receptor beta chain was sequenced in a study of T cell responses to AZD1222 COVID-19 vaccine. Profiling relied on immunoSEQ multiplex PCR, and the TCRdb table lists in-frame clones only, not all of them. The data show about 160,000 clones, 88% seen once. The CDR3 runs to 14 residues. Germline values: CDR1 SGHNT, CDR2 YYREEE (reference sequence). The V end lost 4 bases, the J end lost 3 bases, and 13 bases lay between the germline ends. The chain carries TRBV5-4 and TRBJ1-1; D remains unclear. This sample comprised peripheral blood, obtained on day 0 of AZD1222 vaccination. The origin of this receptor is an adult in good health. The CDR3: CASSPGQKDTEAFF. As DNA, the CDR3 is TGTGCCAGCAGCCCAGGCCAAAAGGACACTGAAGCTTTCTTT.